A single sample gave rise to the 9 T cell receptor beta chains below, sequenced in a study of blood T cell repertoires in COVID-19. Assay: immunoSEQ multiplex PCR; the TCRdb copy retains only in-frame clones and omits some. The table has around 230,000 clones, around 85% seen once. Material for sequencing was PBMCs or T cells enriched from blood (not recorded which). Receptors originate from a woman in her thirties or forties with acute COVID-19.

The chain uses TRBV14 and TRBJ2-4; D is uncertain. From germline, CDR1 is SGHDN and CDR2 FVKESK. V was trimmed by 4 bases and J by 7 bases, leaving 8 bases between them. This CDR3 contains 12 residues. CDR3 bases: TGTGCCAGCAGCCCCGACGGGAACATTCAGTACTTC. This sequence encodes CASSPDGNIQYF.

The J gene is TRBJ1-6, the V gene TRBV14; TRBD1 matches at 8 bases. The CDR3 sequence is 14 residues long. Germline V gives CDR1 SGHDN, CDR2 FVKESK. The trim removed 8 bases at V and 7 bases at J, leaving 7 bases unmatched. Here the CDR3 DNA reads TGTGCCAGCTCTCAGGGGGCCAAAAATTCACCCCTCCACTTT. Translated, it gives CASSQGAKNSPLHF. The variable domain in full, with the rest retrieved from reference TRBV14 and TRBJ1-6, is EAGVTQFPSHSVIEKGQTVTLRCDPISGHDNLYWYRRVMGKEIKFLLHFVKESKQDESGMPNNRFLAERTGGTYSTLKVQPAELEDSGVYFCASSQGAKNSPLHFGNGTRLTVT.

V usage is TRBV18 and J usage is TRBJ2-7; 11 bases fit TRBD1. V trimming: 3 bases; J trimming: 4 bases; junction bases outside the gene matches: 5. The CDR3 contains 15 residues. CDR1 and CDR2 (germline): KGHSH, LQKENI. CDR3 loop: CASSPPGTGGYEQYF. The CDR3 nucleotides read TGTGCCAGCTCACCCCCCGGGACAGGGGGATACGAGCAGTACTTC.

The chain employs TRBV5-1 and TRBJ2-2, with D tentatively TRBD1 (6 bases). CDR3 size: 12 residues. Germline CDR1 reads SGHRS; CDR2 reads YFSETQ. V lost 10 bases and J 3 bases, leaving 10 bases between the germline ends. Written as DNA, the CDR3 is TGCGCCGACAGGAGTGACACCGGGGAGCTGTTTTTT. It yields the protein CADRSDTGELFF.

The chain joins TRBV30 to TRBJ1-5, with 9 bases identical to TRBD1. This CDR3 region has 17 residues. J lost 2 bases, V lost 1 base, and 9 bases had no gene match. Germline V CDR1 and CDR2: GTSNPN, SVGIG (reference sequence). Written as DNA, the CDR3 is TGTGCCTGGAGTGCGGGGACAGGGAAGATGGGCAATCAGCCCCAGCATTTT. Amino acid sequence: CAWSAGTGKMGNQPQHF. Based on the CDR3 plus reference TRBV30 and TRBJ1-5, the full variable domain is SQTIHQWPATLVQPVGSPLSLECTVEGTSNPNLYWYRQAAGRGLQLLFYSVGIGQISSEVPQNLSASRPQDRQFILSSKKLLLSDSGFYLCAWSAGTGKMGNQPQHFGDGTRLSIL.

This rearrangement joins TRBV11-3 to TRBJ2-1; TRBD2 matches at 10 bases. V lost 2 bases to trimming and J lost 10 bases; unmatched junction nucleotides: 5. The CDR3 totals 14 residues. The germline gives CDR1 SGHNT, CDR2 YENEEA. The CDR3 spells CASSLLAGVYEQFF. CDR3 sequence (DNA): TGTGCCAGCAGCTTACTAGCGGGAGTTTACGAGCAGTTCTTC.

This chain joins TRBV5-1 and TRBJ1-2, with 7 bases fitting TRBD1. V dropped 0 bases and J dropped 6; count of bases not matched to a gene: 5. This CDR3 is built from 14 residues. Germline values: CDR1 SGHRS, CDR2 YFSETQ. CDR3 DNA sequence: TGCGCCAGCAGCTTGGGACAGGGCGAGGATGGCTACACCTTC. Amino acid sequence: CASSLGQGEDGYTF.

This chain connects TRBV30 to TRBJ1-5; D possibly corresponds to TRBD1 (5 bases). Trimming removed 2 bases from V and 6 bases from J, with 11 bases in between. This CDR3 is built from 13 residues. CDR1 and CDR2 from the germline V gene are GTSNPN and SVGIG (reference sequence). The chain's CDR3 is CAWSRGEGQPQHF. The CDR3, as DNA: TGTGCCTGGAGTCGGGGGGAAGGTCAGCCCCAGCATTTT.

The chain has TRBV5-4 and TRBJ1-6, with a tentative D call TRBD1 (6 bases). The V gene's germline CDR1 is SGHNT and CDR2 YYREEE (reference sequence). The CDR3 sequence is 15 residues long. V was shortened by 0 bases and J by 8 bases, with 12 bases between the two germline ends. For the CDR3, the DNA is TGTGCCAGCAGCTTGGCCCAGGGGACGGATTCACCCCTCCACTTT. It is translated as CASSLAQGTDSPLHF.